This T cell receptor beta chain was sequenced for a study of cytomegalovirus exposure and HLA in healthy donors. Looked up from germline, CDR1 is MNHEY and CDR2 is SVGAGI. CDR3 length equals 15 residues. V was cut by 6 bases and J by 2 bases, with 13 bases left in between. Concerning this clone itself: Antigen unknown.

The PCR was carried out with 60 Vbeta primers and 13 Jbeta primers. Generated by immunoSEQ multiplex PCR, the TCRdb table keeps only in-frame clones and is missing some. The table has 150,000 to 200,000 clones, roughly 80% seen once. Notes on the study in general: Accurate predictions that matched the HLA-A and HLA-B alleles of most subjects were reportedly made from TCR beta sequences.

Sample: PBMCs. V usage is TRBV6-5 and J usage is TRBJ2-2; D gene ambiguous. The sequence came from a man aged 45-65 years in good health and CMV-seropositive. The DNA of the CDR3 is TGTGCCAGCAGGTTGACTCTTTTTAACACCGGGGAGCTGTTTTTT. Its protein product is CASRLTLFNTGELFF.